What follows are 32 T cell receptor beta chains derived from one specimen sequenced in a study of T cell responses to AZD1222 COVID-19 vaccine. TCRdb's table, derived via immunoSEQ multiplex PCR, lists solely in-frame clones and lacks some. Of 40,000 to 65,000 clones listed, approximately 84% are singletons. Here the sequenced sample was peripheral blood, taken on day 0 of AZD1222 vaccination. The receptors stem from an adult in good health.

The chain employs TRBV6-4 and TRBJ2-5, with TRBD1 matching 8 bases. The CDR3 length is 17 residues. Unmatched junction bases numbered 10, after V lost 0 bases and J lost 4 bases. Germline lookup yields CDR1 MRHNA and CDR2 SNTAGT. The CDR3 region is CASSDSPPTGDGETQYF. CDR3 sequence (DNA): TGTGCCAGCAGTGACTCCCCTCCGACAGGGGACGGAGAGACCCAGTACTTC.

The rearrangement joins TRBV3-1 (or the pseudogene TRBV3-2) to TRBJ2-7, with no clear D. The germline gives CDR1 LGHDT, CDR2 YNNKEL (reference sequence). The V end lost 2 bases, the J end lost 6 bases, and 14 bases lay between the germline ends. The CDR3 loop spans 14 amino acids. The CDR3 DNA is TGTGCCAGCAGCCAATTAACCAGAGACGGCGAGCAGTACTTC. Its protein is CASSQLTRDGEQYF.

This sequence joins TRBV25-1 and TRBJ2-3, with a tentative D call TRBD2 (6 bases). Trimming took off 4 bases at V and 1 base at J, with 12 bases between the two ends. The CDR3 has 15 residues. In germline, CDR1 is MGHDK, CDR2 SYGVNS. CDR3 DNA: TGTGCCAGCAGTGGTTTTGCTAGCGGCACAGATACGCAGTATTTT. As protein: CASSGFASGTDTQYF.

This chain joins TRBV10-1 and TRBJ2-5; 8 bases fit TRBD2. Trimming cost V 0 bases and J 0 bases; bases outside gene matches: 18. Germline V gene data show CDR1 as WNHNN and CDR2 as SYGVQD (reference sequence). The CDR3 covers 21 residues. In DNA, the CDR3 is TGCGCCAGCAGTGAGTCGAAACTAGCCCTTGTGCCGGGAGGGAACCAAGAGACCCAGTACTTC. Translated: CASSESKLALVPGGNQETQYF.

This rearrangement joins TRBV30 to TRBJ1-6, with D perhaps TRBD1 (5 bases). Trimming removed 1 base from V and 6 bases from J, with 13 bases in between. The CDR3 has 15 amino acids. Per germline, CDR1 GTSNPN and CDR2 SVGIG (reference sequence). DNA of the CDR3: TGTGCCTGGAGTGGGGACGGAGTAGTTAATTCACCCCTCCACTTT. As protein: CAWSGDGVVNSPLHF.

This chain connects TRBV7-9 to TRBJ1-4; TRBD1 might be the D (5 bases). In germline, CDR1 is SEHNR, CDR2 FQNEAQ (reference sequence). This CDR3 contains 14 residues. V dropped 3 bases and J dropped 4 bases, with 9 bases sitting between them. CDR3 in amino acids: CASSLGERNEKLFF. CDR3 sequence (DNA): TGTGCCAGCAGCTTGGGGGAGCGTAATGAAAAACTGTTTTTT.

The chain carries TRBV5-1 and TRBJ1-5; 9 bases are shared with TRBD1. Germline V gives CDR1 SGHRS, CDR2 YFSETQ. This CDR3 has 17 amino acids. Trimming cost V 0 bases and J 5 bases; bases outside gene matches: 9. The CDR3 DNA sequence: TGCGCCAGCAGCTTGGGGGACAGGGTGGATTTCCATCAGCCCCAGCATTTT. Amino acid sequence: CASSLGDRVDFHQPQHF.

The rearrangement joins TRBV28 to TRBJ2-5; a possible D gene is TRBD2 (6 bases). Trimming left V 5 bases short and J 5 bases short, with 12 bases between. The CDR3 is 13 amino acids. CDR1 is MDHEN and CDR2 is SYDVKM in the germline V gene. The CDR3 DNA is TGTGCCAGCAGTACCGGCGGGGCCGAGACCCAGTACTTC. Its translation: CASSTGGAETQYF.

V is TRBV15 and J is TRBJ1-4; TRBD1 aligns across 7 bases. V lost 4 bases and J lost 1; bases outside the gene matches: 3. The CDR3 is 15 amino acids. Per germline, CDR1 LNHNV and CDR2 YYDKDF (reference sequence). CDR3 loop: CATSKSGGTNEKLFF. CDR3 nucleotide sequence: TGTGCCACCAGCAAGTCAGGGGGAACTAATGAAAAACTGTTTTTT. Using reference TRBV15 and TRBJ1-4 for the parts outside the CDR3, the full variable domain is DAMVIQNPRYQVTQFGKPVTLSCSQTLNHNVMYWYQQKSSQAPKLLFHYYDKDFNNEADTPDNFQSRRPNTSFCFLDIRSPGLGDTAMYLCATSKSGGTNEKLFFGSGTQLSVL.

On this clone: A read error may account for a junction end that differs from germline. The gene calls are TRBV3-1 (or the pseudogene TRBV3-2) and TRBJ2-7, with 8 nucleotides matching TRBD2. The CDR3 spans 17 residues. CDR1 and CDR2 (germline): LGHDT, YNNKEL (reference sequence). CDR3 nucleotide sequence: TGTGCCAGCAGCCACCTTGCGCTTGCGGGAGGCCCCTACGGGCAGTACTTC. Translated, it gives CASSHLALAGGPYGQYF.

V gene TRBV21-1 combines with J gene TRBJ1-6; the table's TRBD1 call for D was not verified on the DNA. TRBV21-1 is flagged as a pseudogene. CDR3 size: 15 residues. The CDR3 bases are TGTGCCAGCAGCAAAGGAACCAGGTTTTATTCACCCCTCCACTTT. Protein: CASSKGTRFYSPLHF.

The V call is TRBV5-1, the J call TRBJ2-5; the D is unclear. The germline V gene encodes CDR1 SGHRS and CDR2 YFSETQ. This CDR3 region has 12 residues. V was cut by 0 bases and J by 5 bases, with 5 bases left in between. The CDR3 sequence is CASSLVVETQYF. Written as DNA, the CDR3 is TGCGCCAGCAGCTTGGTAGTTGAGACCCAGTACTTC.

J is TRBJ2-7 and V is TRBV27; D is uncertain. There are 12 residues in the CDR3. Per germline, CDR1 MNHEY and CDR2 SMNVEV (reference sequence). The chain's CDR3 is CPSISSRYEQYF. CDR3 nucleotides: TGTCCCTCGATTTCTTCCCGCTACGAGCAGTACTTC.

There are a few counts of this clone. The gene calls are TRBV6-1 and TRBJ2-3, with TRBD2 identical over 7 bases. This CDR3 spans 14 amino acids. Germline V gene lookup returns CDR1 MNHNS and CDR2 SASEGT. J lost 5 bases, V lost 4 bases, and 6 bases had no gene match. As DNA, the CDR3 is TGTGCCAGCAGTGGAGCGGGGTTTGAAGATACGCAGTATTTT. As protein: CASSGAGFEDTQYF.

The chain joins TRBV7-8 to TRBJ2-7; TRBD2 agrees at 7 bases. Losses at the gene ends were 7 bases for V and 0 bases for J; bases not matched to a gene: 9. The CDR3 spans 15 residues. Germline V gene sequence: CDR1 SGHVS, CDR2 FQNEAQ. In DNA, the CDR3 is TGTGCCAGCACCACTGGGGGGGGAAGCTCCTACGAGCAGTACTTC. Protein sequence: CASTTGGGSSYEQYF.

The V call is TRBV28, the J call TRBJ1-5; D possibly corresponds to TRBD1 (6 bases). V was pared by 6 bases and J by 3 bases, with 21 bases between. Per germline, CDR1 MDHEN and CDR2 SYDVKM. This CDR3 is built from 17 residues. The DNA of the CDR3 is TGTGCCAGCAGGGACCGGAGGGCAGGGGCTATCAATCAGCCCCAGCATTTT. Protein sequence: CASRDRRAGAINQPQHF.

The chain joins TRBV7-6 to TRBJ2-3; tentative D call: TRBD1 (5 bases). Trimming left V 6 bases short and J 4 bases short, with 17 bases between. Germline V lookup: CDR1 SGHVS, CDR2 FNYEAQ. The CDR3 consists of 15 residues. CDR3 region: CASSYRLVGPDTQYF. CDR3 bases: TGTGCCAGCAGTTACAGGTTGGTGGGCCCAGATACGCAGTATTTT.

The CDR3 protein is CASRDPTGAFF. In nucleotides, the CDR3 is TGTGCCAGCAGGGACCCGACAGGAGCTTTCTTT. This chain links TRBV28 with TRBJ1-1; possibly TRBD1 for D (6 bases). CDR3 size: 11 residues. The germline V and J ends were trimmed by 6 bases and 10 bases, with 12 bases remaining between them. Germline V gene data show CDR1 as MDHEN and CDR2 as SYDVKM.

In its sample, this clone was seen once. The V and J genes are TRBV7-9 and TRBJ1-5; TRBD1 aligns across 10 bases. V lost 1 base, J lost 6 bases, and 3 bases stayed unmatched. CDR1 SEHNR and CDR2 FQNEAQ come from the germline V gene (reference sequence). The CDR3 spans 15 residues. The CDR3 DNA follows: TGTGCCAGCAGCTTAGGGGACAGGGGTCTTCAGCCCCAGCATTTT. Residues: CASSLGDRGLQPQHF.

The CDR3 is CASSQPPEDPGLKFF. CDR3 in DNA: TGTGCCAGCAGCCAACCCCCCGAGGATCCCGGATTAAAGTTCTTC. This sequence joins TRBV3-1 (or the pseudogene TRBV3-2) and TRBJ2-1; no firm D call. Germline V gene lookup returns CDR1 LGHDT and CDR2 YNNKEL (reference sequence). The CDR3 extends over 15 amino acids. Trimming left V 2 bases short and J 14 bases short, with 22 bases between.

The V call is TRBV5-4, the J call TRBJ2-3, with 7 bases lining up with TRBD1. This CDR3 is 15 amino acids long. The trim removed 6 bases at V and 3 bases at J, leaving 10 bases unmatched. Germline V gene data show CDR1 as SGHNT and CDR2 as YYREEE (reference sequence). CDR3 residues: CASKPGGVSTDTQYF. CDR3 nucleotide sequence: TGTGCCAGCAAGCCAGGGGGTGTGAGTACAGATACGCAGTATTTT.

V usage is TRBV5-1 and J usage is TRBJ2-7; 9 bases match TRBD1. The CDR3 sequence is 14 residues long. The V gene end was trimmed by 4 bases and the J gene end by 4 bases; junction bases not matched to a gene: 6. Germline lookup yields CDR1 SGHRS and CDR2 YFSETQ. DNA of the CDR3: TGCGCCAGCAGCCTGGGGACAGGGAAATACGAGCAGTACTTC. Its translation: CASSLGTGKYEQYF.

This clone was detected once. V gene TRBV7-8 combines with J gene TRBJ2-3, with 13 nucleotides matching TRBD2. The V segment lost 4 bases and the J segment 7 bases; nucleotides outside the gene matches: 11. This CDR3 contains 17 residues. Germline CDR1 and CDR2: SGHVS and FQNEAQ. CDR3 bases: TGTGCCAGCAGCTCCAACGGACTAGCGGGAGAACTGTATACGCAGTATTTT. It yields the protein CASSSNGLAGELYTQYF.

The genes are TRBV2 and TRBJ1-5, with D perhaps TRBD1 (6 bases). CDR1 and CDR2 (germline): SNHLY, FYNNEI. V was shortened by 2 bases and J by 1 base, with 18 bases between the two germline ends. The CDR3 is 18 amino acids. Here the CDR3 reads CASSEPRGGVGSNQPQHF. DNA of the CDR3: TGTGCCAGCAGTGAACCGCGAGGGGGGGTCGGGAGCAATCAGCCCCAGCATTTT.

There are a few counts of this clone. V and J are TRBV28 and TRBJ1-2, with 9 positions matching TRBD1. CDR3 length equals 17 residues. After removal of 5 bases from V and 4 bases from J, the junction contained 14 bases not matched to a gene. Germline-derived CDR1 and CDR2 are MDHEN and SYDVKM. The CDR3 region has the DNA TGTGCCAGCAGTAAGCGACCTGGGACAGGGCGCGTCTATGGCTACACCTTC. This codes for CASSKRPGTGRVYGYTF.

This chain connects TRBV30 to TRBJ2-2; 13 bases map to TRBD2. The CDR3 is 17 residues long. Trimming at V came to 5 bases and at J to 0 bases, leaving 6 bases not matched to a gene. CDR1 GTSNPN and CDR2 SVGIG come from the germline V gene (reference sequence). This chain's CDR3 is CAWSGLAGAPNTGELFF. In DNA form, the CDR3 reads TGTGCCTGGTCCGGACTAGCGGGAGCCCCGAACACCGGGGAGCTGTTTTTT.

The chain links TRBV10-3 to TRBJ1-3; D call uncertain. Germline CDR1 reads ENHRY; CDR2 reads SYGVKD. V shed 0 bases and J shed 4 bases, with 13 bases lying between them. This CDR3 has 16 residues. CDR3 in amino acids: CAISESNTALGNTIYF. The CDR3 DNA is TGTGCCATCAGTGAGTCGAATACCGCACTCGGAAACACCATATATTTT.

The V call is TRBV7-2, the J call TRBJ2-7, with TRBD2 matching 8 bases. CDR3 length: 14 residues. V lost 4 bases and J lost 5; bases outside the gene matches: 7. Germline CDR1 is SGHTA and CDR2 is FQGNSA. CDR3 in DNA: TGTGCCAGCAGCTCCCCGGGACTAGTGCACGAGCAGTACTTC. This gives the protein CASSSPGLVHEQYF.

This sequence joins TRBV28 and TRBJ1-1, with 7 bases identical to TRBD1. Losses at the gene ends were 7 bases for V and 8 bases for J; bases not matched to a gene: 10. Germline CDR1 is MDHEN and CDR2 is SYDVKM. The CDR3 length is 13 residues. This CDR3 reads CASTSRGTGEAFF. CDR3 nucleotide sequence: TGTGCCAGCACCAGCAGGGGGACCGGAGAAGCTTTCTTT.

The rearrangement joins TRBV7-2 to TRBJ2-1; 10 bases line up with TRBD2. After removal of 5 bases from V and 9 bases from J, the junction contained 13 bases not matched to a gene. From germline, CDR1 is SGHTA and CDR2 FQGNSA. The CDR3 extends over 16 amino acids. The CDR3 sequence is CASSEFSGRASGEQFF. CDR3 nucleotide sequence: TGTGCCAGCAGCGAATTCAGCGGGAGGGCCTCGGGTGAGCAGTTCTTC.

The genes are TRBV27 and TRBJ2-1, with D unresolved. Germline CDR1 is MNHEY and CDR2 is SMNVEV (reference sequence). Trimming stripped 5 bases from V and 4 bases from J, with 21 bases between. The CDR3 is 17 amino acids. DNA for the CDR3: TGTGCCAGCAGTCCCCAGACTGCCCTTATGGAGTACAATGAGCAGTTCTTC. Its protein product is CASSPQTALMEYNEQFF.

The chain has TRBV28 and TRBJ2-1, with D tentatively TRBD1 (6 bases). This CDR3 region has 17 residues. The V gene lost 6 bases and the J gene lost 0 bases, with 18 bases spanning the gap. Per germline, CDR1 MDHEN and CDR2 SYDVKM. The CDR3 region has the DNA TGTGCCAGCAGACGGACAGCGAGCAGCGTCTCCTACAATGAGCAGTTCTTC. Translating it yields CASRRTASSVSYNEQFF. Filled out from reference TRBV28 and TRBJ2-1, the complete variable domain reads DVKVTQSSRYLVKRTGEKVFLECVQDMDHENMFWYRQDPGLGLRLIYFSYDVKMKEKGDIPEGYSVSREKKERFSLILESASTNQTSMYLCASRRTASSVSYNEQFFGPGTRLTVL.